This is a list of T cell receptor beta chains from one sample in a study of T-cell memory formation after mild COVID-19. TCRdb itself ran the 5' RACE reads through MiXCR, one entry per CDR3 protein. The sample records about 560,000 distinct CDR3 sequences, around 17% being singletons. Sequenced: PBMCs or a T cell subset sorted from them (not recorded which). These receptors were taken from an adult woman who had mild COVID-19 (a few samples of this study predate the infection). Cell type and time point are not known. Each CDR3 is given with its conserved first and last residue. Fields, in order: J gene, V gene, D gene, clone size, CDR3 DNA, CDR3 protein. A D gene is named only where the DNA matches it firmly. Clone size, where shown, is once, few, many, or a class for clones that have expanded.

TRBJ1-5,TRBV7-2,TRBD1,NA,TGTGCCAGCAGCTTGGACAGGGGGCATCAGCCCCAGCATTTT,CASSLDRGHQPQHF
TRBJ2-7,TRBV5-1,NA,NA,TGCGCCAGCGGGTCAGGAACAGCCAACGACGAGCAGTACTTC,CASGSGTANDEQYF
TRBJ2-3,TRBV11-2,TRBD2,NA,TGTGCCAGCAGCGCAATGACTAGCGGGGCGGATACGCAGTATTTT,CASSAMTSGADTQYF
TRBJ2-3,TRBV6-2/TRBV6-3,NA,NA,TGTGCCAGCAGCCCTAGCAGAAGCACAGATACGCAGTATTTT,CASSPSRSTDTQYF
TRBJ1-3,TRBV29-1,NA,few,TGCAGCGTCGCCAGGGACATCGGAAACACCATATATTTT,CSVARDIGNTIYF
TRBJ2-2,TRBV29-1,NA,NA,TGCAGCGGCGTCGGGCCCAACACCGGGGAGCTGTTTTTT,CSGVGPNTGELFF
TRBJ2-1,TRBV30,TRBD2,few,TGTGCCTGGAGTAGGGGGAAGGCGGGAGGCACCTACAATGAGCAGTTCTTC,CAWSRGKAGGTYNEQFF
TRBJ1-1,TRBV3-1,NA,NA,TGTGCCAGCAGCCAAGAGTTTCCGCGCATGAACACTGAAGCTTTCTTT,CASSQEFPRMNTEAFF
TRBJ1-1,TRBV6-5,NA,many,TGTGCCAGCAGTTACAGCGGGGGAGCGAACACTGAAGCTTTCTTT,CASSYSGGANTEAFF
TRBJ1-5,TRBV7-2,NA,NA,TGTGCCAGCAGCCCGACAGGCTTTGAGAATCAGCCCCAGCATTTT,CASSPTGFENQPQHF
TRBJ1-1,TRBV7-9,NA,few,TGTGCCAGCAGCGAAGGGGGTTCCACTGAAGCTTTCTTT,CASSEGGSTEAFF
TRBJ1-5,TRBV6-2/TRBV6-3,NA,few,TGTGCCAGCAAAGAGAGCAATCAGCCCCAGCATTTT,CASKESNQPQHF
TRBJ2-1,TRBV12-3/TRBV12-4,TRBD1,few,TGTGCCAGCAGGCCCGGACAGGGTAGAGCCTACAATGAGCAGTTCTTC,CASRPGQGRAYNEQFF
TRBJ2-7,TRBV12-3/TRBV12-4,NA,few,TGTGCCAGCAGTTCCTCCCCAGGGGCGACCTACGAGCAGTACTTC,CASSSSPGATYEQYF
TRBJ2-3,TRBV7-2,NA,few,TGTGCCAGCAGCTTAGTCATCCCCCTGCCGCCCGGAGATACGCAGTATTTT,CASSLVIPLPPGDTQYF
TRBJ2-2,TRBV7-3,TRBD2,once,TGTGCCAGCAGCTTAATCACTAGCGCCGGGGAGCTGTTTTTT,CASSLITSAGELFF
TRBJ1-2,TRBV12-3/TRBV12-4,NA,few,TGTGCCAGCAGTTTTTCGACGGGCTACACCTTC,CASSFSTGYTF
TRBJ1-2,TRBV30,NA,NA,TGTGCCTGGAGTGTACCCGGGCTCGGCTACACCTTC,CAWSVPGLGYTF
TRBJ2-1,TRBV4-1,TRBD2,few,TGCGCCAGCAGCCACTCGGGCGGCGGGAGCTCCTACAATGAGCAGTTCTTC,CASSHSGGGSSYNEQFF
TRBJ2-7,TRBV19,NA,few,TGTGCCAGTAGTATAGGACAGGCTGGAGCCTACGAGCAGTACTTC,CASSIGQAGAYEQYF